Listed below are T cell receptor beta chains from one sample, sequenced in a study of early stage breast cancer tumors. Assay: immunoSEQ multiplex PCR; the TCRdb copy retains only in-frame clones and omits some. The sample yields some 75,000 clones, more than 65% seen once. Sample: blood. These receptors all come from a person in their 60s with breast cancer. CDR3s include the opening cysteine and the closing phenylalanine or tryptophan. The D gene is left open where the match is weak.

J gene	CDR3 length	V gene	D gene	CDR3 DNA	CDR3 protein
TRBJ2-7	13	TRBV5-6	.	TGTGCCAGCAGTCGTCTGGGTTCCTACGAGCAGTACTTC	CASSRLGSYEQYF
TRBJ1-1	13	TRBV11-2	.	TGTGCCAGCAGCTCCGTCGGGGGTTGGGAAGCTTTCTTT	CASSSVGGWEAFF
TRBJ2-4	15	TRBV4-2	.	TGTGCCAGCAGTCCTGGTCAGGGACCAAAAAACATTCAGTACTTC	CASSPGQGPKNIQYF
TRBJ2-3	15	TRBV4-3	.	TGCGCCAGCAGCCAAGCTAGCAGGATAACAGATACGCAGTATTTT	CASSQASRITDTQYF
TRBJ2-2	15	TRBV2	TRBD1	TGTGCCACCAAACCGGGACAGTCGAACACCGGGGAGCTGTTTTTT	CATKPGQSNTGELFF
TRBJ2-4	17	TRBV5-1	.	TGCGCCAGCAGCTTGGACTCATCGTTTCTAGCCAAAAACATTCAGTACTTC	CASSLDSSFLAKNIQYF
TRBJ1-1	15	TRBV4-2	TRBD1	TGTGCCAGCAGCCAGGGGGGGACAGCGAACACTGAAGCTTTCTTT	CASSQGGTANTEAFF
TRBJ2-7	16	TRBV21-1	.	TGTGCCAGCAGCACCCACCGGGACAGGGGTCCCTACGAGCAGTACTTC	CASSTHRDRGPYEQYF
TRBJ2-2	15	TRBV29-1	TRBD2	TGCAGCGTAAGCCCTAGCGGGATGAACACCGGGGAGCTGTTTTTT	CSVSPSGMNTGELFF
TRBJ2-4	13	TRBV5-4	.	TGTGCCAGCAGCTCAACTAGCAGAAACATTCAGTACTTC	CASSSTSRNIQYF